The text below deals with one T cell receptor beta chain. Its antigen is currently unknown. The data originate from a study of cytomegalovirus exposure and HLA in healthy donors. Across the whole study: Early released data had tens of millions of unique TCRs, all coming from HLA-typed donors. General study findings and limits: Analyses of presence/absence relied on an assumption of roughly uniform sequencing depth across donors. Immune exposure was documented only through CMV serostatus.

V dropped 4 bases and J dropped 5; count of bases not matched to a gene: 5. The CDR3 covers 14 residues. Germline lookup yields CDR1 LGHNA and CDR2 YNFKEQ. Samples came from healthy bone marrow donors. PCR was performed using 60 Vbeta and 13 Jbeta primers. Here immunoSEQ multiplex PCR was the method, and the copy in TCRdb shows in-frame clones only, minus some. This table has some 130,000 clones, about 80% appearing once. The source material was PBMCs. The chain uses TRBV4-2 and TRBJ2-7, with 10 positions matching TRBD1. The sequence was collected from a male donor in good health and CMV-seronegative. CDR3 sequence: CASSRDRGPNEQYF. CDR3 bases: TGTGCCAGCAGCCGCGACAGGGGGCCCAACGAGCAGTACTTC.